This T cell receptor beta chain derives from a study of shared clonotypes between healthy human individuals. Whole-study findings and limits: Rarefaction curves obtained for sorted subsets showed sequencing incomplete despite large depth. Clonotypes which were not shared had lower generation probabilities than clonotypes that all four donors shared.

The V end was cut by 2 bases, the J end by 1 base, with 18 bases between. Germline V gene data show CDR1 as MDHEN and CDR2 as SYDVKM. The CDR3 has 17 amino acids. Assay used: immunoSEQ multiplex PCR; TCRdb lists only in-frame clones, some missing. The data contain under 850,000 clones, around 70% of them singletons. Into CD45RA+ naive and CD45RA-negative memory subsets, the CD4+ cells were split. Concerning this clone: The target antigen is unknown.

V is TRBV28 and J is TRBJ2-7; tentative D call: TRBD1 (5 bases). The sample taken for sequencing was memory CD4+ T cells sorted from blood. As to subset: CD45RA-negative fraction. The sequence was collected from a woman aged 25 to 45 in good health. The CDR3 bases are TGTGCCAGCAGTTTACGGCAGGGAAGCATTAAATCCTACGAGCAGTACTTC. It is translated as CASSLRQGSIKSYEQYF.